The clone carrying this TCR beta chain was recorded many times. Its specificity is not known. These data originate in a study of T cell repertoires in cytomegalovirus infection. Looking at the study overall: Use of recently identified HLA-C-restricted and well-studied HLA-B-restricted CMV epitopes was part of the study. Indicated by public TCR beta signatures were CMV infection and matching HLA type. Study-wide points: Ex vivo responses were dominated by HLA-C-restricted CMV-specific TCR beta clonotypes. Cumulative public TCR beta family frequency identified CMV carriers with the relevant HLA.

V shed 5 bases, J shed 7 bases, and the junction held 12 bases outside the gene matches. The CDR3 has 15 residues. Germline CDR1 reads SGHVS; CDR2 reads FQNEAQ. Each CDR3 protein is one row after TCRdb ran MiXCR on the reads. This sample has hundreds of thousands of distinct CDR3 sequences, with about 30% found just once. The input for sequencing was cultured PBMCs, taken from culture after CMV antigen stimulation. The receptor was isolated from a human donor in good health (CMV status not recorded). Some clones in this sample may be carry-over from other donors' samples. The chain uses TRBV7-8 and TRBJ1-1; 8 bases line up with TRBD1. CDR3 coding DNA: TGTGCCAGCAGCCCCATAAGCACAGGGGGTCGTGAAGCTTTCTTT. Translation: CASSPISTGGREAFF. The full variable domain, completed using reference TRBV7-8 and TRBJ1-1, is GAGVSQSPRYKVAKRGQDVALRCDPISGHVSLFWYQQALGQGPEFLTYFQNEAQLDKSGLPSDRFFAERPEGSVSTLKIQRTQQEDSAVYLCASSPISTGGREAFFGQGTRLTVV.